Sequencing of this TCR beta chain was carried out in a study of memory CD4+ T cells and cytomegalovirus serostatus. The sort gate was single viable CD3+CD4+CD8-CD45RO+ cells for memory CD4+ T cells. Donors' CMV status reflects serum IgG against pp150, pp28, p38, p52. The repertoire was sequenced with immunoSEQ multiplex PCR; TCRdb's copy has only in-frame clones and lacks some. The sample shows about 25,000 clones, 70% to 80% of them seen only once. The specimen was memory CD4+ T cells from blood. The clonotype comes from an adult in good health and CMV-seronegative.

As DNA, the CDR3 is TGTGCCATCAGTGGGGGGGCGACGGGCAATCAGCCCCAGCATTTT. Translated, it gives CAISGGATGNQPQHF. The gene calls are TRBV10-3 and TRBJ1-5; TRBD1 might be the D (6 bases). Between the trimmed V and J ends, which lost 4 bases and 2 bases, there was a span of 12 bases. The germline gives CDR1 ENHRY, CDR2 SYGVKD. This CDR3 comprises 15 residues.